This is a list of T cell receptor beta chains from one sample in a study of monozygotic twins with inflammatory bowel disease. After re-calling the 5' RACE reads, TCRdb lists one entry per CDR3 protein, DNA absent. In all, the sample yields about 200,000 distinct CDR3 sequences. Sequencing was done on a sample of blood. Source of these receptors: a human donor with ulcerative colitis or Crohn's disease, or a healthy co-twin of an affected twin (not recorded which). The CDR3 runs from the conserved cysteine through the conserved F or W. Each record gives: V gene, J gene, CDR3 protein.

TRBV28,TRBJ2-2,CASSSMRVSGTGELFF
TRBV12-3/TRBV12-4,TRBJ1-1,CASSLRGDGAEAFF
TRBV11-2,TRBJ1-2,CASSFSRSDQGGYTF
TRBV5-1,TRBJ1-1,CASRRELNTEAFF
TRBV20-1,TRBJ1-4,CSWTTNEKLFF
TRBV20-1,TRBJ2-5,CSARVSSGKETQYF
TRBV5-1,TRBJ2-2,CASSGGTGLSGELFF
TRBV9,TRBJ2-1,CASSSGLAHNEQFF
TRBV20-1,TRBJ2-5,CSASGRGEETQYF
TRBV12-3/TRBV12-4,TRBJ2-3,CASSFSSGAIDTQYF
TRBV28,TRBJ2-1,CASSPLAGGPNEQFF
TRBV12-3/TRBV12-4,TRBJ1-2,CASSLEARGYGYTF
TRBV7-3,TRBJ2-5,CAAELNGTGKETQYF
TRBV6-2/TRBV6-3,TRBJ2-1,CASSYYGSFSYNEQFF
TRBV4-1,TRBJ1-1,CASSPDRGSTPEAFF
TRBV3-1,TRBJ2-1,CASSHRGPNEQFF
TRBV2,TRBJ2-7,CASSDGRFPYEQYF
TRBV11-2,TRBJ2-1,CASSLRSSGGANEQFF
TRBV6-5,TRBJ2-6,CASSYAQGAGANVLTF
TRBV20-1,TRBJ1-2,CSASSTGDYGYTF
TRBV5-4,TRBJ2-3,CASSLGGLSSGTDTQYF
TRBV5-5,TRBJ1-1,CASSLTISLLNTEAFF
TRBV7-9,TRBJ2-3,CASSLESSGTSTDTQYF
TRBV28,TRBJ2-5,CASSFIGPDPPQETQYF